What follows are 16 T cell receptor beta chains derived from one specimen sequenced in a study (dated by TCRdb to 2014 to 2015). CD4+CD25+CD127-/low cells were isolated as Tregs. Library method: 5' RACE. For sequencing, an Illumina MiSeq was employed. TCRdb reran the public reads through fastp at Q25 and MiXCR, keeping productive beta chains. Rows with one shared CDR3 protein collapse into an entry with the most common genes and DNA. This sample lists around 50,000 distinct CDR3 sequences; more than 25% were detected once. The biggest ten clones account for roughly 2.1% of the sample. Material: tumor-infiltrating Tregs sorted from the breast tumor. The receptors here all came from a female donor with breast cancer.

This clonotype was seen repeatedly, ten times or more. The V call is TRBV20-1, the J call TRBJ2-1, with 7 positions matching TRBD2. Trimming at V came to 0 bases and at J to 3 bases, leaving 14 bases not matched to a gene. Germline V gives CDR1 DFQATT, CDR2 SNEGSKA (reference sequence). The CDR3 spans 18 residues. In DNA form, the CDR3 reads TGCAGTGCTAGAGATTTCGGAAGTACTAGCGACCACTACAATGAGCAGTTCTTC. As protein: CSARDFGSTSDHYNEQFF.

The V and J genes are TRBV20-1 and TRBJ2-5, with D perhaps matching TRBD2 (5 bases). This CDR3 contains 15 residues. Trimming shortened V by 0 bases and J by 5 bases, and 16 bases separated the two germline ends. CDR1 is DFQATT and CDR2 is SNEGSKA in the germline V gene (reference sequence). The CDR3: CSARDRRGFGETQYF. CDR3 nucleotide sequence: TGCAGTGCTAGAGATCGGAGAGGGTTTGGGGAGACCCAGTACTTC.

This clonotype was recorded a few times. One junction end does not reproduce the germline sequence, and a read error may be involved. The rearrangement joins TRBV7-3 to TRBJ2-3; D is tentatively TRBD1 or TRBD2 (5 bases each). From germline, CDR1 is SGHTA and CDR2 FQGTGA. This CDR3 has 15 residues. The CDR3 protein is CAGSMGVSSTDTQYF. The CDR3 bases are TGTGCCGGCAGCATGGGGGTTTCTAGCACAGATACGCAGTATTTT. Using reference TRBV7-3 and TRBJ2-3 for the parts outside the CDR3, the full variable domain is GAGVSQTPSNKVTEKGKYVELRCDPISGHTALYWYRQSLGQGPEFLIYFQGTGAADDSGLPNDRFFAVRPEGSVSTLKIQRTERGDSAVYLCAGSMGVSSTDTQYFGPGTRLTVL.

This clonotype has just a few counts. This rearrangement joins TRBV29-1 to TRBJ2-3; 12 bases line up with TRBD2. V shed 8 bases and J 2 bases; nucleotides not matched to a gene: 11. The CDR3 runs to 16 residues. Germline V gene lookup returns CDR1 SQVTM and CDR2 ANQGSEA. CDR3 DNA sequence: TGCAGCATACTGGGACCTAGCGGGGGGGACACAGATACGCAGTATTTT. Its translation is CSILGPSGGDTDTQYF.

This clonotype was seen more than once but under ten times. The V and J genes are TRBV20-1 and TRBJ2-1; TRBD2 aligns across 11 bases. V trimming: 5 bases; J trimming: 4 bases; junction bases outside the gene matches: 7. The CDR3 covers 15 residues. Germline CDR1 DFQATT, CDR2 SNEGSKA (reference sequence). CDR3 in amino acids: CSAPRLAGTYNEQFF. The CDR3 DNA sequence: TGCAGTGCTCCTCGACTAGCGGGAACTTACAATGAGCAGTTCTTC.

This clonotype was observed many times. J is TRBJ2-3 and V is TRBV9, with D uncertain. V lost 6 bases to trimming and J lost 6 bases, with 20 bases between them. The CDR3 spans 15 residues. Germline assignment: CDR1 SGDLS and CDR2 YYNGEE. CDR3: CASTMGPWEADTQYF. Here the CDR3 DNA reads TGTGCCAGCACCATGGGCCCCTGGGAAGCGGATACGCAGTATTTT.

This clonotype has a count of ten or more. This chain links TRBV5-1 with TRBJ2-1; 12 nucleotides line up with TRBD2. The V and J ends lost 0 bases and 10 bases, in that order; junction bases with no gene match: 5. The CDR3 consists of 15 residues. CDR1 and CDR2 from the germline V gene are SGHRS and YFSETQ. CDR3 region: CASSLVLAGGREQFF. Here the CDR3 DNA reads TGCGCCAGCAGCTTGGTACTAGCGGGAGGTCGCGAGCAGTTCTTC.

This clonotype was seen only a few times. The CDR3 DNA is TGTGCCAGCAGCTTAATTGGCCTAGGGGACGAGCAGTACTTC. Protein sequence: CASSLIGLGDEQYF. This rearrangement joins TRBV7-3 to TRBJ2-7; possible D gene TRBD1, 5 bases. CDR3 length: 14 amino acids. V shed 1 base and J shed 5 bases, with 12 bases lying between them. Germline loops: CDR1 SGHTA, CDR2 FQGTGA. The full variable domain, completed using reference TRBV7-3 and TRBJ2-7, is GAGVSQTPSNKVTEKGKYVELRCDPISGHTALYWYRQSLGQGPEFLIYFQGTGAADDSGLPNDRFFAVRPEGSVSTLKIQRTERGDSAVYLCASSLIGLGDEQYFGPGTRLTVT.

CDR3 residues: CSARDGSGRAGGELFF. As DNA, the CDR3 is TGCAGTGCTAGAGATGGCAGCGGGAGGGCCGGCGGGGAGCTGTTTTTT. The V gene is TRBV20-1, the J gene TRBJ2-2; 10 nucleotides agree with TRBD2. This CDR3 has 16 residues. V lost 0 bases, J lost 7 bases, and 8 bases stayed unmatched. Germline CDR1 DFQATT, CDR2 SNEGSKA (reference sequence).

This clonotype has just a few counts. CDR3: CASSSGRGQETQYF. In nucleotides, the CDR3 is TGTGCCAGCAGCTCCGGCAGGGGCCAAGAGACCCAGTACTTC. The rearrangement uses TRBV7-3 and TRBJ2-5; a possible D gene is TRBD1 (6 bases). The CDR3 consists of 14 residues. V shed 4 bases and J shed 1 base, with 10 bases lying between them. The germline CDR1 and CDR2 sequences are SGHTA and FQGTGA.

The chain combines TRBV6-1 with TRBJ1-2; TRBD1 matches 8 bases. Germline assignment: CDR1 MNHNS and CDR2 SASEGT. J was trimmed by 2 bases and V by 0 bases; bases with no gene match: 5. This CDR3 has 16 amino acids. CDR3 DNA sequence: TGTGCCAGCAGTGAAGCGAACGCAGGGGGCAACTATGGCTACACCTTC. This sequence encodes CASSEANAGGNYGYTF.

This clonotype appeared many times. The V gene is TRBV20-1, the J gene TRBJ2-7; 9 nucleotides line up with TRBD2. The CDR3 contains 14 residues. Germline CDR1 and CDR2: DFQATT and SNEGSKA (reference sequence). Trimming at V came to 6 bases and at J to 3 bases, leaving 9 bases not matched to a gene. The CDR3 nucleotides read TGCAGTGCGAGTGCGGTTAGCGGGAGCTACGAGCAGTACTTC. Protein product: CSASAVSGSYEQYF.

This clonotype came up a few times. J is TRBJ2-3 and V is TRBV4-1; 15 positions agree with TRBD2. This CDR3 comprises 21 residues. Germline values: CDR1 MGHRA, CDR2 YSYEKL. After removal of 2 bases from V and 2 bases from J, the junction contained 14 bases not matched to a gene. The CDR3 nucleotides are TGCGCCAGCAGCCAACCTGGACTAGCGGGAGGGCCAAGGAAGTACACAGATACGCAGTATTTT. This translates into CASSQPGLAGGPRKYTDTQYF.

The V gene is TRBV20-1, the J gene TRBJ2-1; the D gene is possibly TRBD1 (5 bases). The germline V and J ends were trimmed by 4 bases and 0 bases, with 10 bases remaining between them. From germline, CDR1 is DFQATT and CDR2 SNEGSKA (reference sequence). This CDR3 is 14 amino acids long. Written as DNA, the CDR3 is TGCAGTGCTAAAAGACAGAGCTCCTACAATGAGCAGTTCTTC. Its translation: CSAKRQSSYNEQFF.

This clonotype was seen at least ten times. The J gene is TRBJ1-2, the V gene TRBV20-1; 9 nucleotides align to TRBD1. Trimming cost V 3 bases and J 8 bases; bases outside gene matches: 4. Germline CDR1 is DFQATT and CDR2 is SNEGSKA (reference sequence). The CDR3 runs to 12 residues. The CDR3 sequence: CSASGDREGYTF. As DNA, the CDR3 is TGCAGTGCTAGTGGGGACAGGGAAGGCTACACCTTC.

V and J are TRBV7-2 and TRBJ2-2, with a weak D call TRBD1 (6 bases). This CDR3 has 15 amino acids. V was cut by 8 bases and J by 3 bases, with 16 bases left in between. Germline assignment: CDR1 SGHTA and CDR2 FQGNSA. The CDR3 DNA follows: TGTGCCAGCCAGATACTAGACAGGCACACCGGGGAGCTGTTTTTT. This encodes CASQILDRHTGELFF.